In its sample, the clone carrying this T cell receptor beta chain was seen once. Its antigen is not identified. Libraries were prepared by immunoSEQ multiplex PCR; TCRdb keeps only in-frame clonotypes and omits some of them. This table has 130,000 or so clones, around 94% appearing once. The data were taken from a study of T cell responses to AZD1222 COVID-19 vaccine. Overall study findings and caveats: Unmutated variant regions are reportedly targeted by nearly half of spike-specific TCRs.

Trimming cost V 2 bases and J 5 bases, with 5 bases left between them. Germline CDR1 GTSNPN, CDR2 SVGIG (reference sequence). The CDR3 extends over 11 amino acids. The chain combines TRBV30 with TRBJ2-3, with D hard to call. The sequencing here drew on peripheral blood, taken on day 0 of AZD1222 vaccination. This TCR was sampled from an adult in good health. Here the CDR3 DNA reads TGTGCCTGGAGTAGAGTAGATACGCAGTATTTT. It yields the protein CAWSRVDTQYF.